This TCR beta chain was documented in a study of control samples from healthy donors and cancer patients. Generated by immunoSEQ multiplex PCR, the TCRdb table keeps only in-frame clones and is missing some. The sample holds fewer than 85,000 clones, 91% seen once. The V and J ends lost 1 base and 0 bases respectively, with 18 bases between them. Germline CDR1 and CDR2: SEHNR and FQNEAQ (reference sequence). The CDR3 is made up of 18 amino acids. The receptor was derived from a man aged 25 to 40 in good health. The J gene is TRBJ1-1, the V gene TRBV7-9; no definite D call. Sequencing input: blood. The CDR3 sequence: CASSLVPFGPIMNTEAFF. In DNA, the CDR3 is TGTGCCAGCAGCTTAGTGCCTTTCGGGCCGATAATGAACACTGAAGCTTTCTTT.